The sequence of this T cell receptor beta chain was determined in a study of cytomegalovirus exposure and HLA in healthy donors. The study's findings and limits: A later analysis found common viral pathogens apparently linked to several of the most significant clusters. Among the CMV-associated chains, a few were confirmed in vitro as specific for CMV antigens.

The study ran its PCR with 60 Vbeta and 13 Jbeta primers. This table comes from immunoSEQ multiplex PCR, and its TCRdb copy is limited to in-frame clones, with some not included. The sample yields under 130,000 clones, about 80% seen once. The CDR3 length is 15 residues. Trimming pared 8 bases from V and 1 base from J, leaving 17 bases between. Germline V gene lookup returns CDR1 SNHLY and CDR2 FYNNEI. Each of the donors was a healthy bone marrow donor. Turning to this clone: Its specificity is not known.

This rearrangement joins TRBV2 to TRBJ1-1, with a tentative D call TRBD1 (6 bases). The sequenced sample consisted of PBMCs. This TCR came from a female donor in good health and CMV-seropositive. The chain's CDR3 is CASRLTQGGNTEAFF. In nucleotides, the CDR3 is TGTGCCAGCCGCTTAACACAGGGTGGGAACACTGAAGCTTTCTTT.